These 5 T cell receptor beta chains were sequenced from one sample in a study of control samples from healthy donors and cancer patients. Produced via immunoSEQ multiplex PCR; TCRdb's table is partial and in-frame only. The table includes about 130,000 clones, approximately 92% detected once. The source material was blood. All receptors come from a man aged 40-50 years in good health.

The rearrangement uses TRBV9 and TRBJ2-1; 14 nucleotides align to TRBD2. Unmatched junction bases numbered 2, after V lost 3 bases and J lost 3 bases. The CDR3 is 16 residues long. CDR1 and CDR2 (germline): SGDLS, YYNGEE. CDR3 nucleotide sequence: TGTGCCAGCAGCGAGGGACTAGCGGGGGTCTACAATGAGCAGTTCTTC. Translation gives CASSEGLAGVYNEQFF.

The chain uses TRBV5-1 and TRBJ2-7; D gene uncertain. Trimming took off 0 bases at V and 2 bases at J, with 9 bases between the two ends. This CDR3 spans 14 amino acids. Germline V gene data show CDR1 as SGHRS and CDR2 as YFSETQ. The CDR3 region has the DNA TGCGCCAGCAGCTTGGCCGCACCGACCTACGAGCAGTACTTC. It specifies CASSLAAPTYEQYF.

V gene TRBV29-1 combines with J gene TRBJ2-3, with D unclear. Germline V lookup: CDR1 SQVTM, CDR2 ANQGSEA. V was trimmed by 2 bases and J by 1 base, leaving 13 bases between them. The CDR3 sequence is 15 residues long. CDR3 in DNA: TGCAGCGTTGAAAGGATTGGCCCGGGCACAGATACGCAGTATTTT. Translated, it gives CSVERIGPGTDTQYF.

This chain links TRBV19 with TRBJ1-5; D gene ambiguous. Trimming removed 3 bases at V and 3 bases at J, with 15 bases between. CDR1 and CDR2 from the germline V gene are LNHDA and SQIVND (reference sequence). CDR3 length: 16 amino acids. For the CDR3, the DNA is TGTGCCAGTAGTATTTTACAGCAAACTCACAATCAGCCCCAGCATTTT. This translates into CASSILQQTHNQPQHF.

J is TRBJ1-6 and V is TRBV14; D is uncertain. The CDR3 covers 15 residues. Germline V CDR1 and CDR2: SGHDN, FVKESK. V gave up 2 bases and J gave up 4 bases, with 9 bases separating them. The CDR3 DNA sequence: TGTGCCAGCAGCCAACGAAGCTTTTATAATTCACCCCTCCACTTT. The encoded protein is CASSQRSFYNSPLHF. Full variable domain (missing parts from reference TRBV14 and TRBJ1-6): EAGVTQFPSHSVIEKGQTVTLRCDPISGHDNLYWYRRVMGKEIKFLLHFVKESKQDESGMPNNRFLAERTGGTYSTLKVQPAELEDSGVYFCASSQRSFYNSPLHFGNGTRLTVT.